These 18 T cell receptor beta chains originate from one sample sequenced in a study of cytomegalovirus exposure and HLA in healthy donors. PCR used 60 Vbeta primers and 13 Jbeta primers. Produced via immunoSEQ multiplex PCR; TCRdb's table is partial and in-frame only. Of more than 130,000 clones in the sample, 78% are singletons; the top ten hold approximately 2.8%. The specimen was PBMCs. These receptors came from a male donor in good health and CMV-seronegative.

Regarding this clone: The identical CDR3 is also encoded by other nucleotide sequences in the sample. This chain links TRBV30 with TRBJ2-7; 16 nucleotides match TRBD2. V shed 5 bases, J shed 5 bases, and the junction held 12 bases outside the gene matches. CDR1 GTSNPN and CDR2 SVGIG come from the germline V gene (reference sequence). This CDR3 spans 17 amino acids. The CDR3 bases are TGTGCCTGGCGGGGGACTAGCGGGAGGGCCAACCTTCACGAGCAGTACTTC. Amino acid sequence: CAWRGTSGRANLHEQYF.

This clone was seen more than once but under ten times. The DNA for the CDR3 is TGTGCCAGCTCACCCCAAACAGGGGGCGCGGGGAATGAGCAGTTCTTC. Encoded protein: CASSPQTGGAGNEQFF. The chain employs TRBV18 and TRBJ2-1; 9 bases are shared with TRBD1. Germline V lookup: CDR1 KGHSH, CDR2 LQKENI. This CDR3 is built from 16 residues. J lost 7 bases, V lost 3 bases, and 10 bases had no gene match.

The chain uses TRBV2 and TRBJ1-5; 9 bases line up with TRBD1. The CDR3 spans 17 residues. The V and J ends lost 5 bases and 0 bases, in that order; junction bases with no gene match: 8. Germline lookup yields CDR1 SNHLY and CDR2 FYNNEI. The CDR3 DNA sequence: TGTGCCAGCAGTATTCGGACAGGGGTTGATAGCAATCAGCCCCAGCATTTT. Protein product: CASSIRTGVDSNQPQHF.

This CDR3 is CASSEPGQGAYEQYF. The CDR3 DNA is TGTGCCAGCAGTGAGCCGGGACAGGGGGCCTACGAGCAGTACTTC. The chain uses TRBV6-1 and TRBJ2-7, with TRBD1 matching over 11 bases. With V trimmed by 3 bases and J by 2 bases, 3 bases remained unmatched. The CDR3 is 15 residues long. Germline-derived CDR1 and CDR2 are MNHNS and SASEGT.

This clone has only one observation. The V gene is TRBV2, the J gene TRBJ2-6; TRBD2 is a possible D gene (5 bases). The V end was cut by 8 bases, the J end by 0 bases, with 8 bases between. The CDR3 spans 14 residues. Germline V gene sequence: CDR1 SNHLY, CDR2 FYNNEI. The CDR3 DNA is TGTGCCAGCGTACGGGACTCTGGGGCCAACGTCCTGACTTTC. Encoded protein: CASVRDSGANVLTF.

The chain joins TRBV5-1 to TRBJ2-1, with D perhaps TRBD2 (5 bases). Germline V gene sequence: CDR1 SGHRS, CDR2 YFSETQ. Trimming shortened V by 0 bases and J by 5 bases, and 24 bases separated the two germline ends. The CDR3 is made up of 19 amino acids. The CDR3 spells CASSLAVPSLWPRNNEQFF. DNA of the CDR3: TGCGCCAGCAGCTTGGCGGTTCCTAGCTTGTGGCCTAGAAACAATGAGCAGTTCTTC.

The V call is TRBV25-1, the J call TRBJ1-4, with D perhaps matching TRBD1 (6 bases). Trimming removed 1 base from V and 7 bases from J, with 13 bases in between. Germline loops: CDR1 MGHDK, CDR2 SYGVNS. CDR3 length: 15 residues. The CDR3 DNA is TGTGCCAGCAGTGAATGGGGCAGGGGTGGTGAAAAACTGTTTTTT. It translates to CASSEWGRGGEKLFF. The full variable domain, in which reference TRBV25-1 and TRBJ1-4 provide the parts outside the CDR3, is EADIYQTPRYLVIGTGKKITLECSQTMGHDKMYWYQQDPGMELHLIHYSYGVNSTEKGDLSSESTVSRIRTEHFPLTLESARPSHTSQYLCASSEWGRGGEKLFFGSGTQLSVL.

The chain couples TRBV5-1 to TRBJ2-7; perhaps TRBD1 as D (5 bases). Germline V gene lookup returns CDR1 SGHRS and CDR2 YFSETQ. CDR3 length: 15 amino acids. Trimming removed 5 bases from V and 3 bases from J, with 18 bases in between. CDR3 DNA sequence: TGCGCCAGCAGTTCTCCTCGCCCAGGGATCTACGAGCAGTACTTC. Residues: CASSSPRPGIYEQYF. Based on the CDR3 plus reference TRBV5-1 and TRBJ2-7, the full variable domain is KAGVTQTPRYLIKTRGQQVTLSCSPISGHRSVSWYQQTPGQGLQFLFEYFSETQRNKGNFPGRFSGRQFSNSRSEMNVSTLELGDSALYLCASSSPRPGIYEQYFGPGTRLTVT.

V and J are TRBV5-1 and TRBJ1-2, with a tentative D call TRBD1 (6 bases). CDR3 length: 14 amino acids. V dropped 4 bases and J dropped 1 base, with 11 bases sitting between them. CDR1 is SGHRS, CDR2 YFSETQ, per germline. The CDR3 region is CASSPPGVNYGYTF. DNA for the CDR3: TGCGCCAGCAGCCCTCCAGGGGTTAACTATGGCTACACCTTC.

The chain uses TRBV15 and TRBJ2-5, with a tentative D call TRBD1 (5 bases). The V end lost 1 base, the J end lost 0 bases, and 12 bases lay between the germline ends. Germline V lookup: CDR1 LNHNV, CDR2 YYDKDF (reference sequence). The length of the CDR3 is 16 residues. Here the CDR3 DNA reads TGTGCCACCAGCAGAGGACAGATGGGTTACCAAGAGACCCAGTACTTC. This gives the protein CATSRGQMGYQETQYF.

This clone came up once. CDR3 DNA: TGTGCCAGCATATCGGAGATGAACACTGAAGCTTTCTTT. This encodes CASISEMNTEAFF. The chain employs TRBV2 and TRBJ1-1; D unclear. CDR1 and CDR2 (germline): SNHLY, FYNNEI. Trimming took 7 bases from V and 0 from J, leaving 9 bases between them. The CDR3 runs 13 residues.

The chain uses TRBV18 and TRBJ2-7, with TRBD1 matching 9 bases. V was pared by 3 bases and J by 2 bases, with 5 bases of the junction left unmatched. The CDR3 sequence is 15 residues long. The germline gives CDR1 KGHSH, CDR2 LQKENI. The CDR3 reads CASSPGQGLPYEQYF. The DNA of the CDR3 is TGTGCCAGCTCACCCGGACAGGGGCTCCCCTACGAGCAGTACTTC.

The V call is TRBV7-3, the J call TRBJ2-1, with D unclear. V shed 1 base and J shed 5 bases, with 9 bases lying between them. The CDR3 is 14 amino acids. Germline lookup yields CDR1 SGHTA and CDR2 FQGTGA. CDR3 coding DNA: TGTGCCAGCAGCTTAAAGAGTTCCCACAATGAGCAGTTCTTC. This encodes CASSLKSSHNEQFF.

This chain's CDR3 is CASSLQGAQQETQYF. CDR3 bases: TGCGCCAGCAGCTTGCAGGGGGCCCAACAAGAGACCCAGTACTTC. This rearrangement joins TRBV5-1 to TRBJ2-5; 8 nucleotides match TRBD1. CDR1 SGHRS and CDR2 YFSETQ come from the germline V gene. With V trimmed by 1 base and J by 2 bases, 4 bases remained unmatched. The CDR3 is 15 residues long.

This sequence joins TRBV18 and TRBJ2-7, with 10 bases identical to TRBD1. There are 14 residues in the CDR3. CDR1 and CDR2 from the germline V gene are KGHSH and LQKENI. After removal of 5 bases from V and 6 bases from J, the junction contained 7 bases not matched to a gene. CDR3 in DNA: TGTGCCAGCTCAGGAGGGACAGGGGATAGCGAGCAGTACTTC. This sequence encodes CASSGGTGDSEQYF.

The genes are TRBV30 and TRBJ2-7, with D maybe TRBD1 (5 bases). The germline V gene encodes CDR1 GTSNPN and CDR2 SVGIG (reference sequence). The CDR3 contains 12 residues. With 4 bases removed from V and 3 bases from J, the gap between germline ends came to 10 bases. The CDR3 bases are TGTGCCTGGATTAAAGGGGACTACGAGCAGTACTTC. It codes for CAWIKGDYEQYF.

To note about this clone: Germline is not matched at one junction end, which may reflect a read error. This rearrangement joins TRBV7-9 to TRBJ1-3, with 9 nucleotides matching TRBD1. Germline values: CDR1 SEHNR, CDR2 FQNEAQ (reference sequence). The CDR3 loop spans 17 amino acids. Here the CDR3 reads CASSLHLTGGSGNTMYF. The CDR3 bases are TGTGCCAGCAGCCTCCACCTAACAGGGGGCTCTGGAAACACCATGTATTTT.

The gene calls are TRBV10-3 and TRBJ1-5, with D possibly TRBD1 on 5 matching bases. Trimming removed 4 bases at V and 5 bases at J, with 9 bases between. The CDR3 extends over 13 amino acids. The germline V gene encodes CDR1 ENHRY and CDR2 SYGVKD. In nucleotides, the CDR3 is TGTGCCATCAGTGTTGGCAGGGATCAGCCCCAGCATTTT. Amino acids: CAISVGRDQPQHF.